This entry lists 3 T cell receptor beta chains sequenced from one sample in a study of T-cell reconstitution after alpha-beta-depleted transplantation in children (dated by TCRdb to between 2015 and 2016). Explained via the paper, the treatment or condition label denotes: allogeneic hematopoietic cell transplantation with graft depleted of TCRalphabeta T cells and CD19 B cells. Receptor libraries were prepared by PCR. These reads were obtained on an Illumina HiSeq 2500. To normalize quantification of the TCRbeta repertoire, the TCR libraries were built with molecular barcoding that relied on unique molecular identifiers. Using fastp trimming at Q25 and MiXCR clonotype assembly, TCRdb reanalyzed the public sequencing data and kept in-frame beta chains. Each entry merges the rows of one CDR3 protein and shows their most common DNA and genes. In all, the sample holds a few hundred thousand distinct CDR3 sequences, and 25% to 30% of those were seen once. About a third of the sample goes to the ten largest clones.

The specimen was PBMCs, collected before TCRalphabeta/CD19-depleted stem cell transplant. The receptor set was obtained from a boy under two years old with Wiskott-Aldrich syndrome, due to receive a stem cell transplant.

V gene TRBV5-1 combines with J gene TRBJ2-5, with 10 bases lining up with TRBD2. CDR1 and CDR2 (germline): SGHRS, YFSETQ. With 3 bases clipped from V and 4 bases from J, the junction kept 18 bases outside the gene matches. The CDR3 runs to 19 residues. The CDR3 DNA reads as TGCGCCAGCAGCTCCTCCCAGGCTAGCGGGAGTCGGCAACGAGAGACCCAGTACTTC. Residues: CASSSSQASGSRQRETQYF.

The chain joins TRBV20-1 to TRBJ1-1; D is undetermined. The germline V gene has CDR1 DFQATT and CDR2 SNEGSKA (reference sequence). The CDR3 has 14 residues. Between the trimmed V and J ends, which lost 5 bases and 1 base, there was a span of 14 bases. CDR3 sequence reads: CSAPRGNPNTEAFF. In nucleotides, the CDR3 is TGCAGTGCTCCTCGGGGTAATCCGAACACTGAAGCTTTCTTT.

This clonotype was seen a handful of times. The chain carries TRBV5-1 and TRBJ2-7, with D possibly being TRBD1 (5 bases). CDR1 and CDR2 (germline): SGHRS, YFSETQ. Trimming left V 4 bases short and J 3 bases short, with 17 bases between. This CDR3 spans 15 amino acids. CDR3 sequence: CASSDVRVRNYEQYF. DNA of the CDR3: TGCGCCAGCAGCGATGTCAGGGTTAGAAACTACGAGCAGTACTTC. The full variable domain, completed using reference TRBV5-1 and TRBJ2-7, is KAGVTQTPRYLIKTRGQQVTLSCSPISGHRSVSWYQQTPGQGLQFLFEYFSETQRNKGNFPGRFSGRQFSNSRSEMNVSTLELGDSALYLCASSDVRVRNYEQYFGPGTRLTVT.